The 30 T cell receptor beta chains listed next were all sequenced from one sample in a study of breast tumors, draining lymph nodes, adjacent tissues. From the multiplex PCR reads, TCRdb called clonotypes with MiXCR, one entry per CDR3 protein. The sample shows about 270,000 distinct CDR3 sequences, under 35% of them seen only once. Samples came from axillary lymph nodes draining the breast cancer. Sequencing was done on a sample of axillary lymph node tissue. The receptors come from a female donor with breast cancer. Some clones in this sample may be carry-over from other donors' samples.

Ten or more counts support this clonotype. The V and J genes are TRBV5-4 and TRBJ1-3; D is perhaps TRBD1 (5 bases). Germline CDR1 SGHNT, CDR2 YYREEE (reference sequence). V shed 7 bases and J shed 0 bases, with 11 bases lying between them. There are 14 residues in the CDR3. This CDR3 reads CASSQGISGNTIYF. Written as DNA, the CDR3 is TGTGCCAGCTCTCAGGGAATCTCTGGAAACACCATATATTTT.

This clonotype was found a few times. The rearrangement joins TRBV30 to TRBJ2-3, with D uncertain. CDR3 length: 13 residues. Deletions cut 0 bases from V and 4 bases from J, with 8 bases between. CDR1 is GTSNPN, CDR2 SVGIG, per germline (reference sequence). The CDR3 reads CAWSVPPSDTQYF. DNA for the CDR3: TGTGCCTGGAGTGTACCCCCATCAGATACGCAGTATTTT.

For this clonotype: Being one base from a much bigger clone, this may be a read error. This chain links TRBV6-1 with TRBJ1-2; unclear D gene. The CDR3 loop spans 13 amino acids. Germline CDR1 reads MNHNS; CDR2 reads SASEGT. Trimming pared 5 bases from V and 2 bases from J, leaving 9 bases between. CDR3 loop: CASSPKSNYGYTF. CDR3 bases: TGTGCCAGCAGTCCAAAGAGCAACTATGGCTACACCTTC.

CDR3 amino acids: CASLGWVDTEAFF. The CDR3 nucleotides read TGTGCCAGCCTAGGCTGGGTGGACACTGAAGCTTTCTTT. This sequence joins TRBV12-3 or TRBV12-4 and TRBJ1-1; D unclear. The CDR3 is 13 residues long. V lost 8 bases to trimming and J lost 3 bases, with 13 bases between them.

The table lists this clonotype with a few counts. This rearrangement joins TRBV30 to TRBJ1-4; D might be TRBD1 (6 bases). The CDR3 consists of 14 residues. Trimming took off 2 bases at V and 4 bases at J, with 11 bases between the two ends. Germline V gene data show CDR1 as GTSNPN and CDR2 as SVGIG (reference sequence). In DNA form, the CDR3 reads TGTGCCTGGAGTTTGGGGGCAAGTAATGAAAAACTGTTTTTT. This gives the protein CAWSLGASNEKLFF.

The chain joins TRBV15 to TRBJ1-2; D is possibly TRBD1 (6 bases). The CDR3 is made up of 15 amino acids. Germline loops: CDR1 LNHNV, CDR2 YYDKDF (reference sequence). V was pared by 2 bases and J by 0 bases, with 10 bases between. The CDR3 spells CATSRTGQSNYGYTF. CDR3 nucleotides: TGTGCCACCAGCAGAACAGGGCAATCTAACTATGGCTACACCTTC.

The chain joins TRBV28 to TRBJ2-2; 7 bases line up with TRBD2. After removal of 6 bases from V and 4 bases from J, the junction contained 8 bases not matched to a gene. Germline CDR1 is MDHEN and CDR2 is SYDVKM. The length of the CDR3 is 15 residues. CDR3 nucleotides: TGTGCCAGCAGCCTCTTTCTAGCGGCCACCGGGGAGCTGTTTTTT. This gives the protein CASSLFLAATGELFF. The full variable domain, in which reference TRBV28 and TRBJ2-2 provide the parts outside the CDR3, is DVKVTQSSRYLVKRTGEKVFLECVQDMDHENMFWYRQDPGLGLRLIYFSYDVKMKEKGDIPEGYSVSREKKERFSLILESASTNQTSMYLCASSLFLAATGELFFGEGSRLTVL.

This clonotype came up many times. CDR3 nucleotides: TGCGCCAGCGGGTCGGGGTTCCAAGAGACCCAGTACTTC. It is translated as CASGSGFQETQYF. This chain links TRBV10-2 with TRBJ2-5; TRBD2 might be the D (5 bases). V was trimmed by 8 bases and J by 1 base, leaving 11 bases between them. From germline, CDR1 is WSHSY and CDR2 SAAADI. The CDR3 runs 13 residues.

This clonotype occurred many times. The chain uses TRBV10-3 and TRBJ2-3; D not resolved. Trimming removed 2 bases from V and 4 bases from J, with 7 bases in between. The CDR3 has 13 residues. The V gene's germline CDR1 is ENHRY and CDR2 SYGVKD. The CDR3 here is CAISELEADTQYF. CDR3 bases: TGTGCCATCAGTGAGCTTGAGGCAGATACGCAGTATTTT.

This clonotype was counted only a few times. The chain uses TRBV28 and TRBJ2-7; 11 nucleotides line up with TRBD2. The CDR3 has 16 residues. Trimming removed 5 bases from V and 2 bases from J; junction bases left unmatched: 8. Per germline, CDR1 MDHEN and CDR2 SYDVKM. The CDR3 sequence is CASSEELAGGPYEQYF. The CDR3, as DNA: TGTGCCAGCAGTGAAGAATTAGCGGGAGGGCCCTACGAGCAGTACTTC. Full variable domain (missing parts from reference TRBV28 and TRBJ2-7): DVKVTQSSRYLVKRTGEKVFLECVQDMDHENMFWYRQDPGLGLRLIYFSYDVKMKEKGDIPEGYSVSREKKERFSLILESASTNQTSMYLCASSEELAGGPYEQYFGPGTRLTVT.

The chain combines TRBV7-6 with TRBJ1-6; D unclear. The V gene lost 8 bases and the J gene lost 4 bases, with 15 bases spanning the gap. CDR3 length: 15 amino acids. CDR1 and CDR2 (germline): SGHVS, FNYEAQ. This CDR3 reads CASGEQIDYNSPLHF. The CDR3 DNA sequence: TGTGCCAGCGGCGAACAGATAGATTATAATTCACCCCTCCACTTT.

This clonotype was recorded many times. CDR3 nucleotide sequence: TGTGCCAGTAGTCTACAGGGAAACAGCAATCAGCCCCAGCATTTT. It codes for CASSLQGNSNQPQHF. V usage is TRBV19 and J usage is TRBJ1-5; perhaps TRBD1 as D (6 bases). Deletions cut 5 bases from V and 1 base from J, with 12 bases between. From germline, CDR1 is LNHDA and CDR2 SQIVND (reference sequence). CDR3 size: 15 residues. Full variable domain (rest looked up from reference TRBV19 and TRBJ1-5): DGGITQSPKYLFRKEGQNVTLSCEQNLNHDAMYWYRQDPGQGLRLIYYSQIVNDFQKGDIAEGYSVSREKKESFPLTVTSAQKNPTAFYLCASSLQGNSNQPQHFGDGTRLSIL.

This clonotype was counted at least ten times. The V call is TRBV4-1, the J call TRBJ2-5, with D hard to call. Germline assignment: CDR1 MGHRA and CDR2 YSYEKL. Trimming cost V 4 bases and J 5 bases, with 14 bases left between them. The CDR3 has 14 residues. CDR3 sequence: CASSPSGRQETQYF. The CDR3, as DNA: TGCGCCAGCAGCCCCTCCGGCAGGCAGGAGACCCAGTACTTC.

On this clonotype: It may be a read error: a sequence one base away is much more abundant. V and J are TRBV20-1 and TRBJ2-1; a possible D gene is TRBD2 (6 bases). This CDR3 is 15 amino acids long. Germline CDR1 DFQATT, CDR2 SNEGSKA (reference sequence). DNA of the CDR3: TGCAGTGCTAGGGATGCGGGGAGCTCCTCCAATGAGCAGTTCTTC. The encoded protein is CSARDAGSSSNEQFF.

The table lists this clonotype with many counts. V usage is TRBV15 and J usage is TRBJ2-6; TRBD1 matches at 7 bases. This CDR3 comprises 16 residues. Germline V CDR1 and CDR2: LNHNV, YYDKDF (reference sequence). V was clipped by 3 bases and J by 2 bases; unmatched bases: 4. In DNA form, the CDR3 reads TGTGCCACCAGCAGTTACGACAGGGCTGGGGCCAACGTCCTGACTTTC. Amino acid sequence: CATSSYDRAGANVLTF. Using reference TRBV15 and TRBJ2-6 for the parts outside the CDR3, the full variable domain is DAMVIQNPRYQVTQFGKPVTLSCSQTLNHNVMYWYQQKSSQAPKLLFHYYDKDFNNEADTPDNFQSRRPNTSFCFLDIRSPGLGDTAMYLCATSSYDRAGANVLTFGAGSRLTVL.

This chain links TRBV2 with TRBJ1-3; D might be TRBD1 (5 bases). V was cut by 6 bases and J by 7 bases, with 10 bases left in between. This CDR3 is 12 amino acids long. Germline V CDR1 and CDR2: SNHLY, FYNNEI. In DNA form, the CDR3 reads TGTGCCAGCAGGAGGGGTCAGAACACCATATATTTT. This translates into CASRRGQNTIYF.

This clonotype was recorded at least ten times. The chain links TRBV19 to TRBJ2-2; either TRBD1 or TRBD2 may fit D (5 bases each). V was cut by 5 bases and J by 1 base, with 20 bases left in between. The CDR3 contains 18 residues. Per germline, CDR1 LNHDA and CDR2 SQIVND (reference sequence). CDR3 bases: TGTGCCAGTAGTCCTCCGTCCGGGACCCTTGGGAACACCGGGGAGCTGTTTTTT. This sequence encodes CASSPPSGTLGNTGELFF.

This clonotype appeared a few times. A read error may explain this, as a much larger clone is one base away. The J gene is TRBJ2-5, the V gene TRBV9; possible D gene TRBD2, 6 bases. The germline V gene encodes CDR1 SGDLS and CDR2 YYNGEE. The CDR3 has 14 amino acids. CDR3 loop: CASSGGVVGETQSF. CDR3 bases: TGTGCCAGCAGTGGCGGGGTCGTGGGGGAGACCCAGTCCTTC.

This clonotype has only a few counts. CDR3 DNA: TGTGCCTGGAGCACACTAGCGGGAACCGGGGAGCTGTTTTTT. It encodes CAWSTLAGTGELFF. The chain uses TRBV30 and TRBJ2-2, with 10 bases lining up with TRBD2. With V trimmed by 3 bases and J by 5 bases, 3 bases remained unmatched. Germline lookup yields CDR1 GTSNPN and CDR2 SVGIG (reference sequence). The CDR3 totals 14 residues. Using reference TRBV30 and TRBJ2-2 for the parts outside the CDR3, the full variable domain is SQTIHQWPATLVQPVGSPLSLECTVEGTSNPNLYWYRQAAGRGLQLLFYSVGIGQISSEVPQNLSASRPQDRQFILSSKKLLLSDSGFYLCAWSTLAGTGELFFGEGSRLTVL.

Details on this clonotype: A much larger clonotype is one base distant, so this may be a read error. The chain links TRBV11-2 to TRBJ2-5, with a tentative D call TRBD2 (5 bases). Germline CDR1 SGHAT, CDR2 FQNNGV. V dropped 5 bases and J dropped 4 bases, with 23 bases sitting between them. There are 17 residues in the CDR3. This CDR3 reads CASSPRVRARARETQYF. CDR3 DNA: TGTGCCAGCAGCCCTAGGGTTAGGGCGAGGGCCCGAGAGACCCAGTACTTC.

A word on this clonotype: This may stem from a read error, because a much larger clone lies one nucleotide away. The genes are TRBV7-9 and TRBJ1-2, with 8 nucleotides matching TRBD1. This CDR3 comprises 15 residues. CDR1 is SEHNR and CDR2 is FQNEAQ in the germline V gene (reference sequence). CDR3 residues: CASSPGAGGDYGYPF. CDR3 bases: TGTGCCAGCAGCCCGGGGGCAGGGGGCGACTATGGCTACCCCTTC. The full variable domain, completed using reference TRBV7-9 and TRBJ1-2, is DTGVSQNPRHKITKRGQNVTFRCDPISEHNRLYWYRQTLGQGPEFLTYFQNEAQLEKSRLLSDRFSAERPKGSFSTLEIQRTEQGDSAMYLCASSPGAGGDYGYPFGSGTRLTVV.

This clonotype has at least ten counts. V usage is TRBV7-8 and J usage is TRBJ2-2, with 11 positions matching TRBD2. Germline lookup yields CDR1 SGHVS and CDR2 FQNEAQ. V lost 2 bases and J lost 2; bases outside the gene matches: 4. The CDR3 spans 17 residues. The DNA of the CDR3 is TGTGCCAGCAGCTTACTCGGGACTAGCGGCAACACCGGGGAGCTGTTTTTT. It translates to CASSLLGTSGNTGELFF.

For this clonotype: A much larger clone sits a single nucleotide away, making a read error possible. The rearrangement uses TRBV14 and TRBJ2-1; perhaps TRBD1 as D (5 bases). V was clipped by 3 bases and J by 10 bases, with 16 bases between them. The CDR3 extends over 14 amino acids. CDR1 is SGHDN, CDR2 FVKESK, per germline. CDR3 amino acids: CASSQTESIYEQFF. The DNA for the CDR3 is TGTGCCAGCAGCCAGACAGAATCAATCTACGAGCAGTTCTTC.

The chain is built from TRBV14 and TRBJ2-3, with D perhaps TRBD2 (6 bases). Germline CDR1 and CDR2: SGHDN and FVKESK. The CDR3 spans 16 residues. V lost 8 bases, J lost 2 bases, and 20 bases lay in between. The CDR3 sequence: CASSKEGSRPTDTQYF. The CDR3 nucleotides are TGTGCCAGCTCAAAGGAGGGAAGTCGACCCACAGATACGCAGTATTTT.

This clonotype was counted ten times or more. The chain recombines TRBV19 with TRBJ2-2; D is perhaps TRBD1 or TRBD2 (6 bases each). V dropped 7 bases and J dropped 6 bases, with 18 bases sitting between them. This CDR3 region has 15 residues. The germline V gene encodes CDR1 LNHDA and CDR2 SQIVND (reference sequence). In DNA form, the CDR3 reads TGTGCCAGTATTGGTAGATGGGGGGCGGCCGGGGAGCTGTTTTTT. It specifies CASIGRWGAAGELFF. Complete variable domain (other parts from reference TRBV19 and TRBJ2-2): DGGITQSPKYLFRKEGQNVTLSCEQNLNHDAMYWYRQDPGQGLRLIYYSQIVNDFQKGDIAEGYSVSREKKESFPLTVTSAQKNPTAFYLCASIGRWGAAGELFFGEGSRLTVL.

The CDR3 nucleotides read TGCGCCAGCAGTGATTTTGGCCAGGGAACCTACAATGAGCAGTTCTTC. It yields the protein CASSDFGQGTYNEQFF. The chain is built from TRBV10-1 and TRBJ2-1; maybe TRBD1 (5 bases). Germline V CDR1 and CDR2: WNHNN, SYGVQD (reference sequence). V shed 3 bases and J shed 2 bases, with 14 bases lying between them. This CDR3 is built from 16 residues.

In its sample, this clonotype was seen many times. V usage is TRBV11-3 and J usage is TRBJ2-7; tentative D call: TRBD2 (6 bases). Trimming removed 0 bases at V and 3 bases at J, with 12 bases between. This CDR3 spans 15 amino acids. Per the germline V gene, CDR1 is SGHNT and CDR2 is YENEEA. CDR3 protein: CASSLDQASDYEQYF. The CDR3 region has the DNA TGTGCCAGCAGCTTAGATCAGGCTAGCGACTACGAGCAGTACTTC.

The chain carries TRBV27 and TRBJ1-4, with no clear D. The CDR3 totals 12 residues. V gave up 8 bases and J gave up 7 bases, with 11 bases separating them. Germline lookup yields CDR1 MNHEY and CDR2 SMNVEV (reference sequence). The DNA for the CDR3 is TGTGCCAGCGGGTCGGGGAGTGAAAAACTGTTTTTT. Protein: CASGSGSEKLFF.

This clonotype has ten or more counts. V usage is TRBV9 and J usage is TRBJ2-5; 8 bases are a match to TRBD2. The CDR3 sequence is 16 residues long. CDR1 and CDR2 from the germline V gene are SGDLS and YYNGEE. With 2 bases clipped from V and 5 bases from J, the junction kept 11 bases outside the gene matches. CDR3 sequence: CASSVGGAGVRETQYF. The CDR3, as DNA: TGTGCCAGCAGCGTTGGAGGAGCGGGAGTGAGGGAGACCCAGTACTTC.

As concerns this clonotype: This could be a read error, since a much larger clone is one nucleotide away. This chain connects TRBV12-3 or TRBV12-4 to TRBJ1-2; D possibly corresponds to TRBD1 (5 bases). The CDR3 sequence is 12 residues long. Trimming left V 7 bases short and J 9 bases short, with 15 bases between. CDR3 protein: CASTFGGYRYTF. The CDR3 bases are TGTGCCAGCACCTTCGGGGGGTACCGCTACACCTTC.